One TCR beta chain is described in this entry. What it binds is unknown. The read terminates 3 residues ahead of where the CDR3 ends, so the germline J gene completes it. Patients had low serum IgG, IgA and/or IgM and specific antibody deficiency. CVID subjects were around 14 female and more than 25 male, aged roughly 8 to 65. The record originates from a study of T cell clonality in common variable immunodeficiency. The CDR3 has 16 residues. Germline V gene data show CDR1 as LNHDA and CDR2 as SQIVND (reference sequence). Germline trimming cut 5 bases from V and 2 bases from J; bases unmatched to any gene: 11. TCRdb's copy holds only in-frame clones and misses some; the assay was immunoSEQ multiplex PCR. This repertoire includes roughly 15,000 clones. Broader study findings: In common variable immunodeficiency, TCR beta chains reportedly carried fewer deletions and N-nucleotide insertions.

The chain couples TRBV19 to TRBJ2-7; 8 bases fit TRBD1. The source of this sequence is a human donor with common variable immunodeficiency. The specimen was peripheral blood mononuclear cells. CDR3 loop: CASSLSAGTGTYEQYF. The CDR3 DNA, read in part, is TGTGCCAGTAGTCTCTCCGCCGGGACAGGAACCTACGAG.